A selection of T cell receptor beta chains follows, all from one sample in a study of neurological immune-mediated disorders. Using its own MiXCR run on the 5' RACE reads, TCRdb lists one record per CDR3 protein. This sample has nearly 45,000 distinct CDR3 sequences; around a fifth occur once, and the top ten carry about 4.5%. The sequenced sample consisted of PBMCs. The source of these receptors is a man between 60 and 75 years old with HTLV-1-associated myelopathy (HAM/TSP). The CDR3 runs from the conserved cysteine through the conserved F or W. D genes are given only for firm matches. Clone size, where shown, is once, few, many, or a class for clones that have expanded.

J,size,D,V,CDR3,DNA
TRBJ2-6,-,-,TRBV12-3/TRBV12-4,CASNTRGARASGANVLTF,TGTGCCAGCAACACTCGGGGGGCGCGCGCCTCTGGGGCCAACGTCCTGACTTTC
TRBJ2-1,many,-,TRBV9,CASSVLGNEQFF,TGTGCCAGCAGCGTTCTGGGCAATGAGCAGTTCTTC
TRBJ1-4,few,-,TRBV7-2,CASSLDPGMGEKLFF,TGTGCCAGCAGCTTAGACCCAGGGATGGGTGAAAAACTGTTTTTT
TRBJ2-2,few,-,TRBV7-6,CASSLLQGPTGELFF,TGTGCCAGCAGCTTATTACAGGGTCCCACCGGGGAGCTGTTTTTT
TRBJ2-3,many,-,TRBV20-1,CSARVMAKVTDTQYF,TGCAGTGCTAGAGTGATGGCGAAGGTAACAGATACGCAGTATTTT
TRBJ1-1,many,-,TRBV5-1,CASSLRSDGGEAFF,TGCGCCAGCAGCCTCAGGTCGGACGGGGGCGAAGCTTTCTTT
TRBJ1-1,many,-,TRBV12-3/TRBV12-4,CASSSGLNTEAFF,TGTGCCAGCAGCTCCGGTCTGAACACTGAAGCTTTCTTT
TRBJ2-7,-,-,TRBV6-6,CASSYPDVGAHLVGQGRISYEQYF,TGTGCCAGCAGTTACCCGGACGTCGGGGCCCATCTAGTTGGCCAGGGCCGTATATCCTACGAGCAGTACTTC
TRBJ2-5,many,-,TRBV4-1,CASSQIPFAGWEPETQYF,TGCGCCAGCAGCCAGATACCGTTCGCGGGATGGGAGCCCGAGACCCAGTACTTC
TRBJ2-1,many,-,TRBV7-2,CASSPQTGLNEQFF,TGTGCCAGCAGCCCACAGACTGGGTTGAATGAGCAGTTCTTC
TRBJ1-2,-,-,TRBV20-1,CSARTFSLGLVGYTF,TGCAGTGCTAGAACGTTTTCTTTGGGGCTGGTTGGCTACACCTTC
TRBJ2-7,-,TRBD1,TRBV5-5,CAISLDRGSSYEQYF,TGTGCCATCAGCCTTGACAGGGGGAGCTCCTACGAGCAGTACTTC
TRBJ2-7,many,TRBD2,TRBV6-6,CASKRGGGSSYEQYF,TGTGCCAGCAAGCGCGGGGGGGGCAGCTCCTACGAGCAGTACTTC
TRBJ1-4,many,-,TRBV5-6,CASSSRRTANEKLFF,TGTGCCAGCAGCTCGAGGAGGACAGCTAATGAAAAACTGTTTTTT
TRBJ2-2,many,TRBD1,TRBV9,CASSPGGRGTGELFF,TGTGCCAGCAGCCCAGGGGGCCGCGGCACCGGGGAGCTGTTTTTT
TRBJ2-1,-,-,TRBV27,CTSTPPGAGAAGEKFF,TGTACCAGCACCCCCCCTGGTGCAGGAGCTGCGGGTGAGAAGTTCTTC
TRBJ1-5,-,TRBD1,TRBV2,CASSDLGQGNQPQHF,TGTGCCAGCAGTGACCTGGGACAGGGCAATCAGCCCCAGCATTTT
TRBJ1-1,-,-,TRBV28,CASSLGGPRRTEAFF,TGTGCCAGCAGTTTGGGGGGCCCCAGGAGGACTGAAGCTTTCTTT
TRBJ1-6,many,TRBD1,TRBV14,CASSQTGGSNSPLHF,TGTGCCAGCAGCCAGACAGGGGGCTCTAATTCACCCCTCCACTTT
TRBJ2-1,-,TRBD2,TRBV12-3/TRBV12-4,CASRPHLAGGRYNEQFF,TGTGCCAGCAGGCCTCACTTAGCGGGGGGCCGCTACAATGAGCAGTTCTTC
TRBJ2-7,many,TRBD2,TRBV28,CASNPSGRIHEQYF,TGTGCCAGCAATCCTAGCGGGAGGATCCACGAGCAGTACTTC
TRBJ1-1,many,-,TRBV15,CATSTGLGLGAFF,TGTGCCACCAGCACGGGACTGGGGCTAGGAGCTTTCTTT
TRBJ2-4,many,TRBD1,TRBV29-1,CSVEVLRQGYIQYF,TGCAGCGTTGAAGTATTGAGACAGGGGTACATTCAGTACTTC
TRBJ2-2,many,-,TRBV2,CASNLLGGTGELFF,TGTGCCAGCAATCTTCTGGGGGGCACCGGGGAGCTGTTTTTT
TRBJ1-1,many,-,TRBV20-1,CSANPYRETAQDTEAFF,TGCAGTGCCAATCCCTACAGGGAAACCGCCCAGGACACTGAAGCTTTCTTT
TRBJ1-6,-,-,TRBV5-1,CASSLRVEESRLHF,TGCGCCAGCAGCCTACGGGTGGAAGAGTCACGCCTCCACTTT
TRBJ2-7,many,-,TRBV5-6,CASSLAPSGFNEQYF,TGTGCCAGCAGCCTGGCTCCGTCCGGGTTCAATGAGCAGTACTTC
TRBJ1-2,many,-,TRBV5-1,CASSLGAGDNYGYTF,TGCGCCAGCAGCTTGGGGGCAGGGGATAACTATGGCTACACCTTC
TRBJ1-3,many,TRBD1,TRBV10-3,CAIGQGFSGNTIYF,TGTGCCATTGGACAGGGGTTCTCCGGAAACACCATATATTTT